These T cell receptor beta chains were read from a single sample in a study of blood T cells in healthy people across ages. TCRdb re-analysed the 5' RACE reads in MiXCR, keeping a single row per CDR3 protein. The sample contains roughly 860,000 distinct CDR3 sequences, around 62% of which appear only once. The sequencing sample was made of blood. Receptor source: a man aged 30-40 years in good health. CDR3s include the opening cysteine and the closing phenylalanine or tryptophan. D genes are given only for firm matches. Size is omitted from some rows. Given values are once, few, many or a class for expanded clones.

j_gene | d_gene | abundance | v_gene | CDR3nt | CDR3aa
TRBJ1-2 | - | - | TRBV29-1 | TGCAGCGTTGCGTCAGGGCCTGGGGGCTACACCTTC | CSVASGPGGYTF
TRBJ2-5 | - | - | TRBV7-2 | TGTGCCAGCAGCTTAGCGGGGTGGGCAAGAGAGACCCAGTACTTC | CASSLAGWARETQYF
TRBJ1-4 | - | - | TRBV25-1 | TGTGCCAGCAGTGACAACCGGGACATCCCTAATGAAAAACTGTTTTTT | CASSDNRDIPNEKLFF
TRBJ2-1 | TRBD1 | - | TRBV12-3/TRBV12-4 | TGTGCCAGCAGGCGACAGGGGGAAGACAATGAGCAGTTCTTC | CASRRQGEDNEQFF
TRBJ1-2 | TRBD1 | - | TRBV29-1 | TGCAGCGCCAGGACAGGGGGCAACTATGGCTACACCTTC | CSARTGGNYGYTF
TRBJ2-3 | - | - | TRBV11-2 | TGTGCCAGCAGCTCCAACCTCGCCACAGATACGCAGTATTTT | CASSSNLATDTQYF
TRBJ2-1 | TRBD2 | - | TRBV7-2 | TGTGCCAGCAGCTTAGCGCTTGCGGGGGGTGGTAGTGAGCAGTTCTTC | CASSLALAGGGSEQFF
TRBJ1-2 | - | - | TRBV3-1 | TGTGCCAGCAGCCAAGAGGAAGGGGGCTATGGCTACACCTTC | CASSQEEGGYGYTF
TRBJ2-1 | - | - | TRBV4-2 | TGTGCCAGCAGCCTCCGGGACGGCGCATACAATGAGCAGTTCTTC | CASSLRDGAYNEQFF
TRBJ2-7 | TRBD1 | few | TRBV7-2 | TGTGCCAGCAGCGCCCGACAGGGGGCCTACGAGCAGTACTTC | CASSARQGAYEQYF
TRBJ1-5 | - | - | TRBV20-1 | TGCAGTGCCCTGGGGCCTTTCGAGCAGCCCCAGCATTTT | CSALGPFEQPQHF
TRBJ2-5 | TRBD1 | - | TRBV20-1 | TGCAGTGCTGAACAGACAGGGAAAGAGACCCAGTACTTC | CSAEQTGKETQYF
TRBJ2-3 | TRBD2 | - | TRBV12-5 | TGTGCTAGTGGTTTGTCCAGCGGGGCCAGCTCAGATACGCAGTATTTT | CASGLSSGASSDTQYF
TRBJ2-2 | - | - | TRBV6-6 | TGTGCCAGCCTCCGGGAGAACACCGGGGAGCTGTTTTTT | CASLRENTGELFF
TRBJ1-4 | - | - | TRBV4-2 | TGTGCCAGCAGCCAACCCGGGACTTTGAAAGAAAAACTGTTTTTT | CASSQPGTLKEKLFF
TRBJ2-5 | - | - | TRBV13 | TGTGCCAGCAGCTTAGTCAGGGGGGGCAGACTAAGTCCCTCGCGACAAGAGACCCAGTACTTC | CASSLVRGGRLSPSRQETQYF